This entry lists 7 T cell receptor beta chains sequenced from one sample in a study of metastatic and nonmetastatic thyroid tumors. TCRdb re-called the PCR reads with MiXCR. The sample yields 35,000 to 40,000 clones, more than 25% seen once. Thyroid surgery was performed in patients who had received no treatment beforehand. Sequences were obtained from blood. The receptors derive from a male donor with papillary thyroid cancer or a benign thyroid nodule (not recorded which). Some clones in this sample may be carry-over from other donors' samples.

This chain connects TRBV6-5 to TRBJ2-1; TRBD2 might be the D (6 bases). The CDR3 has 17 residues. Germline lookup yields CDR1 MNHEY and CDR2 SVGAGI. V lost 4 bases, J lost 4 bases, and 20 bases lay in between. The CDR3 bases are TGTGCCAGCAGTTGGCGCGAATATAGCGGCCCATACAATGAGCAGTTCTTC. Its protein is CASSWREYSGPYNEQFF.

The chain carries TRBV28 and TRBJ1-6; no reliable D call. Germline V lookup: CDR1 MDHEN, CDR2 SYDVKM. The germline V and J ends were trimmed by 7 bases and 2 bases, with 9 bases remaining between them. The length of the CDR3 is 14 residues. This CDR3 reads CASNSLPYNSPLHF. Written as DNA, the CDR3 is TGTGCCAGCAACAGTCTGCCCTATAATTCACCCCTCCACTTT.

This clone was observed at least ten times. The rearrangement joins TRBV5-4 to TRBJ1-1; D unresolved. The CDR3 is made up of 15 amino acids. Germline CDR1 and CDR2: SGHNT and YYREEE (reference sequence). The V and J ends lost 4 bases and 1 base respectively, with 14 bases between them. The CDR3 DNA sequence: TGTGCCAGCAGCATGCCCCCTCCTGGGAACACTGAAGCTTTCTTT. Translation gives CASSMPPPGNTEAFF.

The chain is built from TRBV19 and TRBJ2-3, with no clear D. Per the germline V gene, CDR1 is LNHDA and CDR2 is SQIVND (reference sequence). The CDR3 sequence is 15 residues long. Trimming left V 3 bases short and J 2 bases short, with 12 bases between. The CDR3 is CASSIDRIFTDTQYF. Written as DNA, the CDR3 is TGTGCCAGTAGTATCGACCGGATTTTCACAGATACGCAGTATTTT.

The V call is TRBV12-3 or TRBV12-4, the J call TRBJ1-1; the D is unclear. The CDR3 is 16 residues long. The ends were cut back, 5 bases at V and 3 bases at J, with 19 bases in the middle. This CDR3 reads CASSRIHPTSYTEAFF. CDR3 nucleotides: TGTGCCAGCAGTCGCATACATCCGACCTCGTACACTGAAGCTTTCTTT.

CDR3 DNA sequence: TGTGCCAGCAGTGCGGACTTTGAGTACGAGCAGTACTTC. This encodes CASSADFEYEQYF. The chain couples TRBV6-1 to TRBJ2-7; D may be TRBD2 (5 bases). The CDR3 has 13 amino acids. CDR1 and CDR2 from the germline V gene are MNHNS and SASEGT. Trimming took off 4 bases at V and 4 bases at J, with 11 bases between the two ends.

This chain joins TRBV11-2 and TRBJ2-7; D gene ambiguous. The V end was cut by 1 base, the J end by 2 bases, with 9 bases between. Per germline, CDR1 SGHAT and CDR2 FQNNGV. The CDR3 totals 14 residues. The CDR3 DNA reads as TGTGCCAGCAGCTTAGGAAGCTCCGCCTACGAGCAGTACTTC. This codes for CASSLGSSAYEQYF.